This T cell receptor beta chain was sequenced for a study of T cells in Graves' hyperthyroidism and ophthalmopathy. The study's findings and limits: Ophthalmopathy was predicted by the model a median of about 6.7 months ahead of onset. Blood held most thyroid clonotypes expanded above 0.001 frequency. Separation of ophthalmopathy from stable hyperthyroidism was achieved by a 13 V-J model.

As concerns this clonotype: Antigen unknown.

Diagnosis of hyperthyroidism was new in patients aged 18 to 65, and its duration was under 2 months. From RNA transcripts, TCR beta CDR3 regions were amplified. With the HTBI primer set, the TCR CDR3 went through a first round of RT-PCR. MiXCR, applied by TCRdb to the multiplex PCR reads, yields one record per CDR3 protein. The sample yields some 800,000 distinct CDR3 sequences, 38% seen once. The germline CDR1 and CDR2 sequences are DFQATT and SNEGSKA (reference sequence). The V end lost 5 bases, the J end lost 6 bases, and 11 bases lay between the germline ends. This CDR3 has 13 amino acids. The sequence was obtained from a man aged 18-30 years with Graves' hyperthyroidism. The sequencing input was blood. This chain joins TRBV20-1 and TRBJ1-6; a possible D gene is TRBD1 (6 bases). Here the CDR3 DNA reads TGCAGTGCTGGGGGGCAGGCTAATTCACCCCTCCACTTT. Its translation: CSAGGQANSPLHF.